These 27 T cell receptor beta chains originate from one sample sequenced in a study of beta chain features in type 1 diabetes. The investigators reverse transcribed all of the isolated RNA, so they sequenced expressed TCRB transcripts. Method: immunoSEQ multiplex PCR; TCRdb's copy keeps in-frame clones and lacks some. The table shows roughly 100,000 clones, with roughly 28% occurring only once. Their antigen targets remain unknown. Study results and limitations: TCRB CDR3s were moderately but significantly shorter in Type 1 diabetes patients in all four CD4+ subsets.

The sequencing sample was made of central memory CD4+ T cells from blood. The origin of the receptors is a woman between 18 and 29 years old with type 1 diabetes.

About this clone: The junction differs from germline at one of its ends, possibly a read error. Here the CDR3 reads CAGSGDTTALYGYTF. Here the CDR3 DNA reads TGTGCCGGCAGTGGAGATACTACCGCACTCTATGGCTACACCTTC. The chain carries TRBV2 and TRBJ1-2; D gene unclear. There are 15 residues in the CDR3. In germline, CDR1 is SNHLY, CDR2 FYNNEI.

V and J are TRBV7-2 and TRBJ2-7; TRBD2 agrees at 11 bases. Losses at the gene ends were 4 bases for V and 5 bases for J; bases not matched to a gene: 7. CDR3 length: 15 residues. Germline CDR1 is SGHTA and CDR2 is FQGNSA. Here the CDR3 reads CASSSTSGRANEQYF. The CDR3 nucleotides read TGTGCCAGCAGCTCTACTAGCGGGAGAGCGAACGAGCAGTACTTC.

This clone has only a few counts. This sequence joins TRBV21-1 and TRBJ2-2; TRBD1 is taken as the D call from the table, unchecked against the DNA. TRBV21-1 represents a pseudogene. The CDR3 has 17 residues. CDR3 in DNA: TGTGCCAGCAGCTGTCAGGTTCGGAATCATGGGACCGGGGAGCTGTTTTTT. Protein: CASSCQVRNHGTGELFF.

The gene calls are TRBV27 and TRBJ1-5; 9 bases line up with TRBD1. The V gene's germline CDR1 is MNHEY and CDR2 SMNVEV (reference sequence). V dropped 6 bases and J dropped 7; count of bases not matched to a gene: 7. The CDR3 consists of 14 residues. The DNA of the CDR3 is TGTGCCAGCAGCCCTTTACAGGGGGCGCAGCCCCAGCATTTT. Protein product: CASSPLQGAQPQHF.

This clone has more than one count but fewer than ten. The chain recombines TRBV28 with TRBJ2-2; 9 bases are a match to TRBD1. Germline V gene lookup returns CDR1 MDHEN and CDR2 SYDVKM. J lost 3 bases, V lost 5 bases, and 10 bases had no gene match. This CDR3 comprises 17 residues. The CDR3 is CASSPTQGQGDTGELFF. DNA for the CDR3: TGTGCCAGCAGTCCAACCCAGGGACAGGGTGACACCGGGGAGCTGTTTTTT.

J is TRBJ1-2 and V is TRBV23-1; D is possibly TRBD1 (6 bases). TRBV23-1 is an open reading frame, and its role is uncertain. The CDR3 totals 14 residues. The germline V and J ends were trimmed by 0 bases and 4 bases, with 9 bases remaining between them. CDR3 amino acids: CASSQSGAAYGYTF. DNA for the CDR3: TGCGCCAGCAGTCAATCGGGGGCAGCCTATGGCTACACCTTC.

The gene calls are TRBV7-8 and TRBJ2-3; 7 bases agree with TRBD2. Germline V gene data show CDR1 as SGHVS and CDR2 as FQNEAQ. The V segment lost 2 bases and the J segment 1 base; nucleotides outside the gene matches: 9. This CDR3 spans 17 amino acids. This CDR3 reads CASSLRAGGGRTDTQYF. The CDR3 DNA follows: TGTGCCAGCAGCTTAAGGGCTGGGGGGGGACGCACAGATACGCAGTATTTT.

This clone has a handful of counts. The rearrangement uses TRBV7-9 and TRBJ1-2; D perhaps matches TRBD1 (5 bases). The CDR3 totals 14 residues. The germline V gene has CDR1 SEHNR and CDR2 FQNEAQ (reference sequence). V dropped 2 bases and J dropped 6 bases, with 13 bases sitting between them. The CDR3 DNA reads TGTGCCAGCAGCTTAAATGGGCAGGGCGATGGCTACACCTTC. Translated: CASSLNGQGDGYTF.

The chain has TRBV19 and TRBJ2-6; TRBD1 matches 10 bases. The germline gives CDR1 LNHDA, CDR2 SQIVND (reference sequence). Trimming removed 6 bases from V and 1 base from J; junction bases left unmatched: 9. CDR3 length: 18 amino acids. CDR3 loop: CASSPSGTGVSGANVLTF. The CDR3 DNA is TGTGCCAGTAGCCCCTCGGGGACAGGGGTGTCTGGGGCCAACGTCCTGACTTTC.

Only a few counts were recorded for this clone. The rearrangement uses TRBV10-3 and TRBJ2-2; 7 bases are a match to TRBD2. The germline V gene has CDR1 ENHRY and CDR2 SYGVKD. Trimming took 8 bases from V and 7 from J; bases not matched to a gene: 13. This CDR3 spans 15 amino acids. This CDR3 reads CAIGGGTTWGGELFF. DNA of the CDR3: TGTGCCATCGGTGGAGGGACTACCTGGGGCGGGGAGCTGTTTTTT.

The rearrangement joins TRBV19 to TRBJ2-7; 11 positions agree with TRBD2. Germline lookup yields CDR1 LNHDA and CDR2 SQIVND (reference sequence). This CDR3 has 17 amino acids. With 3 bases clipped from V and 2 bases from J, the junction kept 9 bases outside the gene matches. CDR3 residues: CASSIDVGTSGTYEQYF. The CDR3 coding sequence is TGTGCCAGTAGTATTGATGTAGGGACTAGCGGAACCTACGAGCAGTACTTC.

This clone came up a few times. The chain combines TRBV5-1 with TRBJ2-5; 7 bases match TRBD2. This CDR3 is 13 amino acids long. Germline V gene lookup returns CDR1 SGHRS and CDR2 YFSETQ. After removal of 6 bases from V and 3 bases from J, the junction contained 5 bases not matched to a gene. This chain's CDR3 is CASTPGGKETQYF. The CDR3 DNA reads TGCGCCAGCACCCCCGGGGGGAAAGAGACCCAGTACTTC.

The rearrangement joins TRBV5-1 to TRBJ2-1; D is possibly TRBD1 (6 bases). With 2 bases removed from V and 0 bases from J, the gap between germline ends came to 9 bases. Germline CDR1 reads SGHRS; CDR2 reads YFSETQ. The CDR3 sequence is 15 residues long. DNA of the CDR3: TGCGCCAGCAGCTTACAGGGCTACTCCTACAATGAGCAGTTCTTC. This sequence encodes CASSLQGYSYNEQFF. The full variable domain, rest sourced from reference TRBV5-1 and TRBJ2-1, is KAGVTQTPRYLIKTRGQQVTLSCSPISGHRSVSWYQQTPGQGLQFLFEYFSETQRNKGNFPGRFSGRQFSNSRSEMNVSTLELGDSALYLCASSLQGYSYNEQFFGPGTRLTVL.

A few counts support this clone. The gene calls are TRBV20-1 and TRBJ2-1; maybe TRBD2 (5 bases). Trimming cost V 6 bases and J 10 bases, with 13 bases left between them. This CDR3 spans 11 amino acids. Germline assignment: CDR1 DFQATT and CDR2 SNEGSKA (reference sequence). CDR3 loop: CSAKPWEEQFF. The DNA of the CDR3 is TGCAGTGCAAAGCCCTGGGAGGAGCAGTTCTTC.

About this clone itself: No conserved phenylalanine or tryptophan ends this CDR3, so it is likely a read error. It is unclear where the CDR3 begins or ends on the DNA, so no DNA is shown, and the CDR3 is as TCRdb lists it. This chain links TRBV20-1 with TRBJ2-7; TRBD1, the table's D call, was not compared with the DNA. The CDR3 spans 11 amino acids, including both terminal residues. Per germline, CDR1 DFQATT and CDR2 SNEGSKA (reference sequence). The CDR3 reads CSASPGHLGIG.

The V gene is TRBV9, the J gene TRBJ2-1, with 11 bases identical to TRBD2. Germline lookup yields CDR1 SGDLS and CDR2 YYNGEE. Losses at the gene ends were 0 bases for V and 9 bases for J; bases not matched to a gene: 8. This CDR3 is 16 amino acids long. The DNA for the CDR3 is TGTGCCAGCAGCGTAGCGTCGACTAGCGGGATGAGTGAGCAGTTCTTC. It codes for CASSVASTSGMSEQFF.

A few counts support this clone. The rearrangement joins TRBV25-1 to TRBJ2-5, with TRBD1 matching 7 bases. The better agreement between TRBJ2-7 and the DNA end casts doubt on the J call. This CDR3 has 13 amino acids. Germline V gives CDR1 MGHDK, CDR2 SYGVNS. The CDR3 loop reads CASSEAGGYEQYF. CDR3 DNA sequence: TGTGCCAGCAGTGAAGCAGGGGGCTACGAGCAGTACTTC.

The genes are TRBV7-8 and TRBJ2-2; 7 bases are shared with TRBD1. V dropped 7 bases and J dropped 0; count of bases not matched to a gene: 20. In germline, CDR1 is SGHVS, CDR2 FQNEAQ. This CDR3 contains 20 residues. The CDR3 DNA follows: TGTGCCAGCACCGGATTCCGTCGGACAGGCCTAAATACGAACACCGGGGAGCTGTTTTTT. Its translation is CASTGFRRTGLNTNTGELFF. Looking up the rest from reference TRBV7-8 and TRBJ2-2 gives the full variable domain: GAGVSQSPRYKVAKRGQDVALRCDPISGHVSLFWYQQALGQGPEFLTYFQNEAQLDKSGLPSDRFFAERPEGSVSTLKIQRTQQEDSAVYLCASTGFRRTGLNTNTGELFFGEGSRLTVL.

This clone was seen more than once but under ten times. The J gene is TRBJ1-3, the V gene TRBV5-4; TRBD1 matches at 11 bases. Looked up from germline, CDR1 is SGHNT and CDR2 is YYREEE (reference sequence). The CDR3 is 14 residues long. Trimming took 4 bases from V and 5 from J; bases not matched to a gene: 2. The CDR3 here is CASSTDRGRNTIYF. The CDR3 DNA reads TGTGCCAGCAGCACGGACAGGGGGCGAAACACCATATATTTT.

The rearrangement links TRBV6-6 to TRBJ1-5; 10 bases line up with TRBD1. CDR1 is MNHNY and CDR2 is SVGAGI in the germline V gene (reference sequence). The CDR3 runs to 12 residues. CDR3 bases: TGTGTCTCCGGGACAGGGGATCAGCCCCAGCATTTT. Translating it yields CVSGTGDQPQHF.

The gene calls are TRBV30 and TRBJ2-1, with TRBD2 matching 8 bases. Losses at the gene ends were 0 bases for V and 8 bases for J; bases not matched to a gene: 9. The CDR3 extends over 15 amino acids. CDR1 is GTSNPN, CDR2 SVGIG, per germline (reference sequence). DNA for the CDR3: TGTGCCTGGAGTGTAAATGGAGCGGGAGAGGATGAGCAGTTCTTC. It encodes CAWSVNGAGEDEQFF.

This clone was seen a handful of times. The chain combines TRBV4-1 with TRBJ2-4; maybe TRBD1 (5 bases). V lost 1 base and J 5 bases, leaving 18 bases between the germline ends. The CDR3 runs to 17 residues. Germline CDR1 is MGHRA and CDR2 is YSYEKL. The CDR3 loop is CASSQGSTAGYQNIQYF. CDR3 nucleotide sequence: TGCGCCAGCAGCCAAGGGTCCACGGCAGGGTATCAAAACATTCAGTACTTC.

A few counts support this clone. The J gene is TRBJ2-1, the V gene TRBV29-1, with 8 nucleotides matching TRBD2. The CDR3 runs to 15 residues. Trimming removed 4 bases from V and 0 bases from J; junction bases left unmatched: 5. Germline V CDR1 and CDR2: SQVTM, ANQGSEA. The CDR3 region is CSVASGTSSYNEQFF. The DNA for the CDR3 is TGCAGCGTTGCCAGCGGGACTAGCTCCTACAATGAGCAGTTCTTC.

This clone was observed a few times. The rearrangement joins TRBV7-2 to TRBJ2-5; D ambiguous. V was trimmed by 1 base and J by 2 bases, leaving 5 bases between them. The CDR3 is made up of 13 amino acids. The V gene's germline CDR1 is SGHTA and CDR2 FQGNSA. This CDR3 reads CASSLVRQETQYF. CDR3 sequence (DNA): TGTGCCAGCAGCTTAGTACGGCAAGAGACCCAGTACTTC.

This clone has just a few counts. The CDR3 DNA follows: TGTGCCAGCAGCTACGGACTAGCGGGAGCGGATACGCAGTATTTT. It codes for CASSYGLAGADTQYF. The J gene is TRBJ2-3, the V gene TRBV2, with 13 bases that match TRBD2. Germline CDR1 is SNHLY and CDR2 is FYNNEI. The J segment lost 6 bases and the V segment lost 6 bases, leaving 6 bases of the junction unmatched. The CDR3 covers 15 residues.

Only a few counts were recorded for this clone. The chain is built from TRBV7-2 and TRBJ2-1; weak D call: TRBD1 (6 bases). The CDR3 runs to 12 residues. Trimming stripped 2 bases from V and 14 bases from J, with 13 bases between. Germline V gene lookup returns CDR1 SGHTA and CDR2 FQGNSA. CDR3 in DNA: TGTGCCAGCAGCTTATCAGGAAGGGGGAAGTTCTTC. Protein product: CASSLSGRGKFF.

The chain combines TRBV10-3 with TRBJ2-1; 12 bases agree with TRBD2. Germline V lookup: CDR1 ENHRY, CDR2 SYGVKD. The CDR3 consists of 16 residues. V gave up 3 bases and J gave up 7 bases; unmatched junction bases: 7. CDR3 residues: CAISDLTSGRLNEQFF. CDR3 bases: TGTGCCATCAGTGACCTTACTAGCGGGAGGCTTAATGAGCAGTTCTTC.